A selection of T cell receptor beta chains follows, all from one sample in a study of neurological immune-mediated disorders. In TCRdb, the 5' RACE reads were re-called with MiXCR into one record per CDR3 protein. This table has around 69,000 distinct CDR3 sequences, 3.4% appearing once. The material sequenced was PBMCs. The source of these receptors is a man aged 40-50 years with multiple sclerosis. Both conserved end residues are part of each CDR3. The D gene is left open where the match is weak. The size of a clone is reported for some rows only, either as once, few or many, or as a class for expanded clones.

CASSETGTSGYEQYF | TGTGCCAGCAGCGAAACCGGGACTAGCGGCTACGAGCAGTACTTC | many | TRBV9 | TRBD2 | TRBJ2-7
CASSLDAGTGGYTF | TGCGCCAGCAGCTTGGACGCAGGGACGGGAGGCTACACCTTC | NA | TRBV5-1 | NA | TRBJ1-2
CASEPVWGAKTEAFF | TGTGCCAGCGAACCTGTGTGGGGGGCAAAAACTGAAGCTTTCTTT | many | TRBV12-3/TRBV12-4 | NA | TRBJ1-1
CASSLRTGELFF | TGTGCCAGCAGCTTGCGGACCGGGGAGCTGTTTTTT | many | TRBV7-9 | NA | TRBJ2-2
CASSSGISYNEQFF | TGTGCCAGCAGCTCCGGTATCTCCTACAATGAGCAGTTCTTC | many | TRBV5-6 | NA | TRBJ2-1
CSVARDHEQYF | TGCAGCGTTGCCAGGGACCACGAGCAGTACTTC | many | TRBV29-1 | NA | TRBJ2-7
CSARDTISGNTGELFF | TGCAGTGCTAGAGATACAATCTCAGGGAACACCGGGGAGCTGTTTTTT | few | TRBV20-1 | NA | TRBJ2-2
CASSSLAGTGGPPLHF | TGTGCCAGCAGCTCCCTGGCTGGGACAGGGGGACCACCCCTCCACTTT | many | TRBV11-2 | TRBD1 | TRBJ1-6
CASRSAGGNSPLHF | TGTGCCAGCAGATCGGCTGGGGGGAACTCACCCCTCCACTTT | many | TRBV6-5 | NA | TRBJ1-6
CASSYGTFRGYTF | TGTGCCAGCAGTTACGGGACCTTCCGGGGCTACACCTTC | many | TRBV12-3/TRBV12-4 | NA | TRBJ1-2
CASSLRRQETQYF | TGTGCCAGCAGCTTACGTAGACAAGAGACCCAGTACTTC | many | TRBV5-6 | NA | TRBJ2-5
CAISQALRGANYGYTF | TGTGCCATCTCCCAGGCCCTTCGTGGAGCTAACTATGGCTACACCTTC | many | TRBV10-3 | NA | TRBJ1-2
CASSFKDSPRFTDTQYF | TGTGCCAGCAGCTTCAAGGACAGCCCCCGTTTCACAGATACGCAGTATTTT | NA | TRBV7-6 | NA | TRBJ2-3
CATTGTGRSGRYTF | TGTGCCACGACCGGGACAGGGAGGTCCGGCCGCTACACCTTC | many | TRBV6-5 | TRBD1 | TRBJ1-2
CASSLGGTGPTDTQYF | TGCGCCAGCAGCTTGGGTGGGACAGGGCCCACAGATACGCAGTATTTT | many | TRBV5-1 | TRBD1 | TRBJ2-3
CASKGRNQPQHF | TGTGCCAGTAAGGGACGGAATCAGCCCCAGCATTTT | many | TRBV19 | NA | TRBJ1-5
CSARDGAGGAETQYF | TGCAGTGCTAGAGATGGGGCAGGGGGCGCGGAGACCCAGTACTTC | many | TRBV20-1 | TRBD1 | TRBJ2-5
CASSSTYEQYF | TGTGCCAGCAGTTCCACCTACGAGCAGTACTTC | medium-sized | TRBV5-6 | NA | TRBJ2-7
CSVFQRGRTEAFF | TGCAGCGTTTTCCAGAGGGGAAGGACTGAAGCTTTCTTT | few | TRBV29-1 | NA | TRBJ1-1
CASTQLEGTGSRNEQFF | TGTGCCAGCACCCAACTAGAGGGTACAGGGAGTCGGAATGAGCAGTTCTTC | NA | TRBV12-3/TRBV12-4 | NA | TRBJ2-1
CASNSRGANYGYTF | TGTGCCAGCAATTCTCGAGGGGCTAACTATGGCTACACCTTC | many | TRBV12-3/TRBV12-4 | NA | TRBJ1-2
CATSRVASGRADLTDTQYF | TGTGCCACCAGCAGAGTGGCTAGCGGGAGGGCCGATCTTACAGATACGCAGTATTTT | many | TRBV15 | TRBD2 | TRBJ2-3
CASSYIGTGEEKLFF | TGTGCCAGCAGTTACATAGGTACAGGGGAAGAAAAACTGTTTTTT | NA | TRBV27 | TRBD1 | TRBJ1-4
CAIDFLSSYNEQFF | TGTGCCATTGACTTCCTGAGCTCCTACAATGAGCAGTTCTTC | NA | TRBV6-1 | NA | TRBJ2-1
CSARVSSGTLSYNEQFF | TGCAGTGCTAGGGTGTCTAGCGGGACCCTCTCCTACAATGAGCAGTTCTTC | many | TRBV20-1 | TRBD2 | TRBJ2-1
CASSVVSGGELFF | TGTGCCAGCAGCGTAGTCTCGGGCGGGGAGCTGTTTTTT | many | TRBV9 | NA | TRBJ2-2
CASSSLSGGAGNEQFF | TGTGCCAGCAGCTCCCTTAGCGGGGGGGCGGGCAATGAGCAGTTCTTC | many | TRBV11-2 | TRBD2 | TRBJ2-1
CASSHSRGTLSGNTIYF | TGCGCCAGCAGCCACTCCAGGGGAACCCTCTCTGGAAACACCATATATTTT | many | TRBV5-1 | NA | TRBJ1-3
CSAESGRGDTQYF | TGCAGTGCGGAGTCGGGGAGGGGAGATACGCAGTATTTT | many | TRBV20-1 | TRBD2 | TRBJ2-3
CASSTRATSLYGYTF | TGTGCCAGCAGTACTAGGGCTACTTCCCTTTATGGCTACACCTTC | many | TRBV27 | NA | TRBJ1-2
CASLSGGTEAFF | TGTGCCAGCCTATCGGGAGGCACTGAAGCTTTCTTT | many | TRBV7-6 | NA | TRBJ1-1
CSASRTGDMAFF | TGCAGTGCTTCTCGGACAGGAGACATGGCTTTCTTT | many | TRBV20-1 | TRBD1 | TRBJ1-1
CASSETGGYTEAFF | TGTGCCAGCAGTGAGACAGGCGGGTACACTGAAGCTTTCTTT | many | TRBV2 | NA | TRBJ1-1
CASSLRGVTYNEQFF | TGCGCCAGCAGCTTGCGGGGCGTTACCTACAATGAGCAGTTCTTC | many | TRBV5-1 | NA | TRBJ2-1
CSALSGGRNTQYF | TGCAGTGCTCTAAGCGGGGGGAGGAATACGCAGTATTTT | many | TRBV20-1 | TRBD2 | TRBJ2-3
CASSLTGGANTGELFF | TGCGCCAGCAGCTTGACGGGGGGCGCGAACACCGGGGAGCTGTTTTTT | NA | TRBV5-1 | NA | TRBJ2-2
CSARRDRTGDQPQHF | TGCAGTGCTAGAAGGGATAGGACAGGGGATCAGCCCCAGCATTTT | many | TRBV20-1 | TRBD1 | TRBJ1-5
CASTLLHNEQFF | TGTGCCAGCACCCTCCTTCACAATGAGCAGTTCTTC | many | TRBV12-3/TRBV12-4 | NA | TRBJ2-1
CASRPEEGWTEAFF | TGCGCCAGCAGACCCGAGGAGGGCTGGACTGAAGCTTTCTTT | many | TRBV5-1 | NA | TRBJ1-1
CASTRGRLTDTQYF | TGTGCCAGCACCAGAGGGCGGTTAACGGATACGCAGTATTTT | many | TRBV5-6 | NA | TRBJ2-3
CASSWGADLKNIQYF | TGTGCCAGCAGTTGGGGAGCCGACCTCAAAAACATTCAGTACTTC | many | TRBV5-4 | NA | TRBJ2-4
CSARVGQGVNYGYTF | TGCAGTGCTAGAGTAGGGCAGGGAGTAAACTATGGCTACACCTTC | NA | TRBV20-1 | NA | TRBJ1-2
CASSRGVEAFF | TGTGCCAGCAGTCGGGGCGTGGAAGCTTTCTTT | many | TRBV7-9 | NA | TRBJ1-1
CSAKGGHNEQFF | TGCAGTGCTAAGGGGGGGCACAATGAGCAGTTCTTC | many | TRBV20-1 | NA | TRBJ2-1
CASTARQGGGEQYF | TGCGCCAGCACCGCCAGACAGGGAGGCGGCGAGCAGTACTTC | many | TRBV5-1 | NA | TRBJ2-7
CSVGGVGEKLFF | TGCAGTGTTGGGGGAGTAGGCGAAAAACTGTTTTTT | many | TRBV20-1 | NA | TRBJ1-4
CASSAGQGRYQETQYF | TGCGCCAGCAGCGCCGGCCAAGGGAGGTACCAAGAGACCCAGTACTTC | many | TRBV5-1 | NA | TRBJ2-5
CAIAGTVDQPQHF | TGTGCCATCGCTGGGACAGTCGATCAGCCCCAGCATTTT | many | TRBV10-3 | TRBD1 | TRBJ1-5
CSASVPGYGEQFF | TGCAGTGCTAGTGTCCCCGGGTATGGTGAGCAGTTCTTC | many | TRBV20-1 | NA | TRBJ2-1
CASSSSGQGSEAFF | TGCGCCAGCAGCTCTTCGGGACAGGGGTCTGAAGCTTTCTTT | many | TRBV5-1 | TRBD1 | TRBJ1-1
CASSEPGIRGDTQYF | TGTGCCAGCAGCGAGCCGGGGATCCGAGGAGATACGCAGTATTTT | many | TRBV7-9 | NA | TRBJ2-3
CSANLRGEQYF | TGCAGTGCTAATCTTAGGGGTGAGCAGTACTTC | many | TRBV20-1 | NA | TRBJ2-7
CATSRGLDTGELFF | TGTGCCACCAGCAGAGGACTCGACACCGGGGAGCTGTTTTTT | many | TRBV15 | NA | TRBJ2-2
CASSPGTNYNEQFF | TGCGCCAGCAGCCCCGGGACTAACTACAATGAGCAGTTCTTC | many | TRBV5-1 | TRBD2 | TRBJ2-1
CASSFGITTYEQYF | TGCGCCAGCAGCTTCGGGATCACGACCTACGAGCAGTACTTC | many | TRBV5-1 | NA | TRBJ2-7
CSASNARAVTDTQYF | TGCAGTGCTAGTAACGCCAGGGCCGTCACAGATACGCAGTATTTT | many | TRBV20-1 | NA | TRBJ2-3
CSARAGQGARDGSGANVLTF | TGCAGTGCTAGAGCGGGACAGGGAGCACGGGATGGCTCTGGGGCCAACGTCCTGACTTTC | many | TRBV20-1 | TRBD1 | TRBJ2-6